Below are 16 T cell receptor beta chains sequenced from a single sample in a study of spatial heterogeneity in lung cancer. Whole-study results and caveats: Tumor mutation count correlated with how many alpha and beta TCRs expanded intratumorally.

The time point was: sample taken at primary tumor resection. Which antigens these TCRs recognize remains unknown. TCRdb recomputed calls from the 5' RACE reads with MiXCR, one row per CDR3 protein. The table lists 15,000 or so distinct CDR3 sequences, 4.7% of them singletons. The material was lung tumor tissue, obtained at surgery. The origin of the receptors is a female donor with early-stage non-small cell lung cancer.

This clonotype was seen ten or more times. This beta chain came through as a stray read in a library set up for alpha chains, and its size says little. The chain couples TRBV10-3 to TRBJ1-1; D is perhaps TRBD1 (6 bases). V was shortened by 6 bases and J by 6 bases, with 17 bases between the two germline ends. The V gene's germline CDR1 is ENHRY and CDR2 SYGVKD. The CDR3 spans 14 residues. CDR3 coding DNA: TGTGCCATCAGCCCGGACACAGGGTTGGCTGAAGCTTTCTTT. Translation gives CAISPDTGLAEAFF.

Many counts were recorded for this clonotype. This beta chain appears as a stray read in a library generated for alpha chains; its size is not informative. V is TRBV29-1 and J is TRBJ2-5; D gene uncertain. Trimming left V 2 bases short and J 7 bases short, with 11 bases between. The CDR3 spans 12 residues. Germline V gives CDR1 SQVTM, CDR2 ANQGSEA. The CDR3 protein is CSVESPPVTQYF. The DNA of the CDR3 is TGCAGCGTTGAATCTCCCCCGGTGACCCAGTACTTC.

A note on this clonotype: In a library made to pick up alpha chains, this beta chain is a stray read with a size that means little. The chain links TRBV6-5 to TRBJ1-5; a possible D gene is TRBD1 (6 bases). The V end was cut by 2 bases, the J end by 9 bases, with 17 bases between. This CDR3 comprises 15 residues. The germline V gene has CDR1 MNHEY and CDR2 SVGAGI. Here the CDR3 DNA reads TGTGCCAGCAGTTACCTAGACAGGCCTCTGGGGCCCCAGCATTTT. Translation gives CASSYLDRPLGPQHF.

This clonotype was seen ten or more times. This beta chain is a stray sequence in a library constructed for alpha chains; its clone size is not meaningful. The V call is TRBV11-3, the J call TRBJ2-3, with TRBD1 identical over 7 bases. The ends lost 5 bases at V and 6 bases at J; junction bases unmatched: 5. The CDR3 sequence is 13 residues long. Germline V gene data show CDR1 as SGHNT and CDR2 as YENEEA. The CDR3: CASSPGQADTQYF. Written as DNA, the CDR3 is TGTGCCAGCAGCCCAGGACAGGCCGATACGCAGTATTTT. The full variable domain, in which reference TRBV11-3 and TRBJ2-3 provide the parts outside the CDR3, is EAGVVQSPRYKIIEKKQPVAFWCNPISGHNTLYWYLQNLGQGPELLIRYENEEAVDDSQLPKDRFSAERLKGVDSTLKIQPAELGDSAVYLCASSPGQADTQYFGPGTRLTVL.

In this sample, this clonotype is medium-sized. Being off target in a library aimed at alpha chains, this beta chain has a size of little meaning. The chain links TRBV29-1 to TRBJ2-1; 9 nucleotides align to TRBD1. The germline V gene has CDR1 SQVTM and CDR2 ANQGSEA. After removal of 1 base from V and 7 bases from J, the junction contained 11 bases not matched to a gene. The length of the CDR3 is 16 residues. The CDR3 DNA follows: TGCAGCGTTGAAGGGGTCGGTACAGGGGGCCAAAATGAGCAGTTCTTC. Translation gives CSVEGVGTGGQNEQFF.

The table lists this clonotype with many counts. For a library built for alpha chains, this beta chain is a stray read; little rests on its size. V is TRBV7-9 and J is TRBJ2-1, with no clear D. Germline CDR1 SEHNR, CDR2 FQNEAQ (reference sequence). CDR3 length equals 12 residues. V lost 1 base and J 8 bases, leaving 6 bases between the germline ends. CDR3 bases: TGTGCCAGCAGCTTAGATTTCGATGAGCAGTTCTTC. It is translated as CASSLDFDEQFF.

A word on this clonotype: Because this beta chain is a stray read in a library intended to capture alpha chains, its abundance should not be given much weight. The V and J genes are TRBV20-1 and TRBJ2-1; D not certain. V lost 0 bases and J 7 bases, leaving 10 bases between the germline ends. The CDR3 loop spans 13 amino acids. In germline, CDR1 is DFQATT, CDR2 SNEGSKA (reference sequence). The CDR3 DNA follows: TGCAGTGCTAGAGATATTTCCGAAAATGAGCAGTTCTTC. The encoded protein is CSARDISENEQFF.

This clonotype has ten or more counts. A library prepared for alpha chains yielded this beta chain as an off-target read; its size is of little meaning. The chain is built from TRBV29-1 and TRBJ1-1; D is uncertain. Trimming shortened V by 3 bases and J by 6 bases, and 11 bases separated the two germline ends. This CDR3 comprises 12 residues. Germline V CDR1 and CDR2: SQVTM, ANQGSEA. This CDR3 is CSVDYLSAEAFF. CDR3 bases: TGCAGCGTTGATTATTTAAGCGCTGAAGCTTTCTTT.

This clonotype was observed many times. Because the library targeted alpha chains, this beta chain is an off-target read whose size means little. The CDR3 sequence is CASSLSGGADTQYF. DNA of the CDR3: TGTGCCAGCAGCCTTAGCGGGGGGGCCGATACGCAGTATTTT. V is TRBV6-5 and J is TRBJ2-3, with 11 nucleotides matching TRBD2. The CDR3 has 14 residues. V was clipped by 6 bases and J by 6 bases; unmatched bases: 5. Germline loops: CDR1 MNHEY, CDR2 SVGAGI.

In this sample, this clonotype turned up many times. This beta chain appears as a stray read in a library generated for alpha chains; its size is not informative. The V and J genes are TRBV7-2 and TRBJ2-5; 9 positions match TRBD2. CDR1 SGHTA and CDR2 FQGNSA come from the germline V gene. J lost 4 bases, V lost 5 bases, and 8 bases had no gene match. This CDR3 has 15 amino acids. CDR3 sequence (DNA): TGTGCCAGCAGCCGGGGTAGCGGGGGAGGAGAGACCCAGTACTTC. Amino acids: CASSRGSGGGETQYF.

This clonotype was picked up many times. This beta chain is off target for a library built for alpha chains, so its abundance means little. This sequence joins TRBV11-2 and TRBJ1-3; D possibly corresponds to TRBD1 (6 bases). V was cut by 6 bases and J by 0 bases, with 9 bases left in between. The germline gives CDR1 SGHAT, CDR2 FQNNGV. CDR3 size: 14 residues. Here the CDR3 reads CASSSGVSGNTIYF. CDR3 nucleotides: TGTGCCAGCAGTTCAGGGGTCTCTGGAAACACCATATATTTT. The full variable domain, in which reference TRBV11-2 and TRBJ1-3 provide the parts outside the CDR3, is EAGVAQSPRYKIIEKRQSVAFWCNPISGHATLYWYQQILGQGPKLLIQFQNNGVVDDSQLPKDRFSAERLKGVDSTLKIQPAKLEDSAVYLCASSSGVSGNTIYFGEGSWLTVV.

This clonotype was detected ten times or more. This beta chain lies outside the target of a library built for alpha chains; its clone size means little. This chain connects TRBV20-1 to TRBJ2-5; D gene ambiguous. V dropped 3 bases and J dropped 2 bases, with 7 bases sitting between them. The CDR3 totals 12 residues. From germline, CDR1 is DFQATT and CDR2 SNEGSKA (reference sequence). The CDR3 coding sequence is TGCAGTGCTAGGATGTGGCAAGAGACCCAGTACTTC. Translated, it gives CSARMWQETQYF.

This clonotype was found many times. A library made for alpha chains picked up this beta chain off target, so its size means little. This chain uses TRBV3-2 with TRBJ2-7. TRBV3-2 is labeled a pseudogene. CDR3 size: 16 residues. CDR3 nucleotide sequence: TGTGCCAGCAGCCAAGGTGACGCGGCGAGCTCCTACGAGCAGTACTTC. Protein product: CASSQGDAASSYEQYF.

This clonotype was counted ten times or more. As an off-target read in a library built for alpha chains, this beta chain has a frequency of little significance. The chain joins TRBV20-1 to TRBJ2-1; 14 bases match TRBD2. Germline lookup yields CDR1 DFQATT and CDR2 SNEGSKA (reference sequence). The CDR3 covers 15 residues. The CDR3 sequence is CSLTGTSGGPAEQFF. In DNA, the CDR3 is TGCAGCCTTACCGGGACTAGCGGGGGTCCGGCTGAGCAGTTCTTC.

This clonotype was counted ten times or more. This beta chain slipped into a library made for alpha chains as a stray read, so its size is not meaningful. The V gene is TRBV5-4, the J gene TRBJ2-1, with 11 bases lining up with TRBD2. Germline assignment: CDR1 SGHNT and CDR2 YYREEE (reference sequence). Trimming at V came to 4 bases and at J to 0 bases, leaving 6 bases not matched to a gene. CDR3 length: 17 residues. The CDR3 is CASSTGLAGYSYNEQFF. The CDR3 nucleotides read TGTGCCAGCAGCACAGGACTAGCGGGCTACTCCTACAATGAGCAGTTCTTC.

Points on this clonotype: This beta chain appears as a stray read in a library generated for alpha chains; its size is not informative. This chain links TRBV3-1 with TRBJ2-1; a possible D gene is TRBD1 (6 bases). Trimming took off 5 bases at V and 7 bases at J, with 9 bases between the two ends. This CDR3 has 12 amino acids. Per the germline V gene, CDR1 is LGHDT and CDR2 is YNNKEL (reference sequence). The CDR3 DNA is TGTGCCAGCAGCGAAGGACAGAATGAGCAGTTCTTC. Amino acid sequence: CASSEGQNEQFF.